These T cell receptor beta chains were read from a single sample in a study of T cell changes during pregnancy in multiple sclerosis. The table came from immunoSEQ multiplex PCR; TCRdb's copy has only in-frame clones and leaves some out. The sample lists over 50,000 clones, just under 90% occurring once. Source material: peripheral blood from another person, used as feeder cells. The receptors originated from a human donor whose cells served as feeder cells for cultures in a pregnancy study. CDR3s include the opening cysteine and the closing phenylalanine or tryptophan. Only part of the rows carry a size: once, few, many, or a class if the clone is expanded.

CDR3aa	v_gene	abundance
CASSFGTLEERYF	TRBV7-9	NA
CASSEPTSASYEQYF	TRBV25-1	NA
CAISESSDTQYF	TRBV10-3	NA
CASSFGGFDPQHF	TRBV27	NA
CASSFRVPLYNSPLHF	TRBV11-2	once
CASSLGRDTIYF	TRBV5-6	NA
CATSRAPGLQETQYF	TRBV15	NA
CASSDPTSGASYEQYF	TRBV9	NA
CASSLASGTGELFF	TRBV5-4	NA
CASSLSQDGKYGYTF	TRBV4-3	few
CASSPNTDTQYF	TRBV27	NA
CASTEDYTQYF	TRBV10-2	NA
CASSSTPPTGNYGYTF	TRBV7-2	NA
CASSAGHSGGVVGTDTQYF	TRBV6-1	NA
CASSPPATTMNTDTQYF	TRBV18	NA
CASSGRDRTNYGYTF	TRBV9	once
CASSLEGDTYEQYF	TRBV7-2	NA
CASSAPTGGGTGELFF	TRBV5-4	NA
CASSFGPSGANVLTF	TRBV11-3	once
CASSEAATSGTGELFF	TRBV2	NA
CAWSWGTGQGYTF	TRBV30	medium-sized
CAVKGQGAPSYGYTF	TRBV2	NA
CANPEISNYGYTF	TRBV5-8	NA
CASSHPATSTYEQYF	TRBV6-5	NA
CASSLSSSGTYEQYF	TRBV7-3	NA
CASRKNSVNGYTF	TRBV6-1	NA
CSARDSNYEQYF	TRBV29-1	NA
CSVEGRGYGTEAFF	TRBV29-1	NA
CASSPTRNNYGYTF	TRBV7-2	NA
CASSAGTGGEKLFF	TRBV5-1	once
CASSISSGVTNEKLFF	TRBV19	NA